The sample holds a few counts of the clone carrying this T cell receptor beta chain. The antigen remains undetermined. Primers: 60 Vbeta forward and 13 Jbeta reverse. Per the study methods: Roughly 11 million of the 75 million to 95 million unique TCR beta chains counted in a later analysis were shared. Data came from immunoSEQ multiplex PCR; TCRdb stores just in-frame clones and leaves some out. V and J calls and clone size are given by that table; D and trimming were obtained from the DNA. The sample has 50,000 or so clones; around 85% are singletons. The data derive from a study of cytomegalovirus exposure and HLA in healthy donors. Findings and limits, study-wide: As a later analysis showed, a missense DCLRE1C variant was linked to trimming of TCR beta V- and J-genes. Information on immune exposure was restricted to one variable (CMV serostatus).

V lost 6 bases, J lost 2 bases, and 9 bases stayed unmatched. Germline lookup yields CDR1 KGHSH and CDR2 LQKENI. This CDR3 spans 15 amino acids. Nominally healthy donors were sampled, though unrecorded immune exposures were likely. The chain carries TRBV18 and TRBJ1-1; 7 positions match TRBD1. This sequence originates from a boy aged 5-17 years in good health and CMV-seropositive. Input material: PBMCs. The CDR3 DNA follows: TGTGCCAGCTCGCTCGGACAGGTCATTAACACTGAAGCTTTCTTT. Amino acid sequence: CASSLGQVINTEAFF.